This section outlines one T cell receptor beta chain sequence together with its context. The V gene end was trimmed by 0 bases and the J gene end by 11 bases; junction bases not matched to a gene: 4. The CDR3 length is 13 residues. These data originate in a study of Ad26.COV2.S vaccination and SARS-CoV-2 variants. The sample's treatment: 15 to 20 received Ad26.COV2.S at low or high dose, single or two shots; several received placebo; per-sample allocation not given. Sample collection was performed on day 63 after the first vaccine or placebo injection. This adult donor, from Boston, was 18-55 years old. Some clones are missing from TCRdb's copy, which holds only in-frame ones; the method was immunoSEQ multiplex PCR. The table lists around 500,000 clones, 80% to 90% of them singletons.

The chain joins TRBV5-3 to TRBJ2-2; TRBD1 agrees at 7 bases. TRBV5-3 carries the ORF label, with uncertain function. The receptor was derived from a person between 18 and 65 years old who received the Ad26.COV2.S COVID-19 vaccine or a placebo. The specimen was peripheral blood, collected in a trial of Ad26.COV2.S vaccine versus placebo. The CDR3 DNA follows: TGTGCCAGAAGCTTGGCCCACAGGGGAGAGCTGTTTTTT. Translation: CARSLAHRGELFF.